Below are 22 T cell receptor beta chains sequenced from a single sample in a study of blood T cell repertoires in COVID-19. Sequencing was performed with immunoSEQ multiplex PCR; in TCRdb, only in-frame clones are kept and a portion is missing. The sample lists just over 300,000 clones; approximately 86% were seen once. Sequencing used PBMCs or T cells enriched from blood (not recorded which). Receptors originate from a woman between 18 and 29 years old who had recovered from COVID-19.

V usage is TRBV7-9 and J usage is TRBJ2-3, with D maybe TRBD2 (5 bases). CDR3 length: 15 amino acids. The V end lost 5 bases, the J end lost 1 base, and 13 bases lay between the germline ends. Germline V gene sequence: CDR1 SEHNR, CDR2 FQNEAQ (reference sequence). CDR3 residues: CASSGEYFGTDTQYF. In DNA form, the CDR3 reads TGTGCCAGCAGCGGGGAGTACTTTGGCACAGATACGCAGTATTTT.

The chain has TRBV27 and TRBJ2-7; TRBD1 is a possible D gene (6 bases). The V gene lost 0 bases and the J gene lost 6 bases, with 9 bases spanning the gap. The CDR3 totals 13 residues. Looked up from germline, CDR1 is MNHEY and CDR2 is SMNVEV (reference sequence). CDR3 coding DNA: TGTGCCAGCAGTTTATCGTCAGGGGTCGAGCAGTACTTC. It is translated as CASSLSSGVEQYF.

V is TRBV7-2 and J is TRBJ2-7, with D tentatively TRBD1 (6 bases). V lost 1 base and J lost 2, with 12 bases in between. Germline V gives CDR1 SGHTA, CDR2 FQGNSA. The CDR3 is 15 amino acids. CDR3 region: CASSLDGQPAYEQYF. The CDR3 DNA is TGTGCCAGCAGCTTAGACGGACAGCCGGCCTACGAGCAGTACTTC.

This clone appeared a single time. This chain links TRBV6-2 or TRBV6-3 with TRBJ2-5; TRBD2 matches at 7 bases. V was clipped by 5 bases and J by 4 bases; unmatched bases: 7. Per germline, CDR1 MNHEY and CDR2 SVGEGT. This CDR3 is 14 amino acids long. The CDR3 nucleotides are TGTGCCAGCAGTAAGCAAGCGGGACGAGAGACCCAGTACTTC. Protein product: CASSKQAGRETQYF.

This chain uses TRBV2 with TRBJ2-4; 8 positions agree with TRBD2. Germline CDR1 and CDR2: SNHLY and FYNNEI. J gave up 7 bases and V 4 bases, and 12 bases lay outside the gene matches. This CDR3 has 16 residues. The CDR3 region has the DNA TGTGCCAGCAGTGCTCTCGGGGGGGCCGGATTGAACATTCAGTACTTC. It encodes CASSALGGAGLNIQYF.

The V gene is TRBV9, the J gene TRBJ2-1; TRBD2 matches 8 bases. Trimming removed 0 bases from V and 8 bases from J; junction bases left unmatched: 1. The CDR3 length is 13 residues. In germline, CDR1 is SGDLS, CDR2 YYNGEE. CDR3 loop: CASSVAGGYEQFF. The CDR3 coding sequence is TGTGCCAGCAGCGTAGCGGGAGGGTATGAGCAGTTCTTC.

This sequence joins TRBV27 and TRBJ1-1; TRBD1 agrees at 9 bases. The CDR3 is made up of 16 amino acids. The V gene end was trimmed by 3 bases and the J gene end by 5 bases; junction bases not matched to a gene: 10. Per germline, CDR1 MNHEY and CDR2 SMNVEV (reference sequence). The DNA of the CDR3 is TGTGCCAGCAGTTTCTCTAAAGGGACAGGGAGAACTGAAGCTTTCTTT. This gives the protein CASSFSKGTGRTEAFF.

V gene TRBV5-1 combines with J gene TRBJ1-2, with 7 nucleotides matching TRBD1. CDR1 and CDR2 (germline): SGHRS, YFSETQ. V lost 5 bases to trimming and J lost 4 bases; unmatched junction nucleotides: 8. The CDR3 totals 14 residues. The chain's CDR3 is CASRETGAPYGYTF. The CDR3 DNA reads TGCGCCAGCAGAGAAACAGGGGCCCCCTATGGCTACACCTTC.

V is TRBV18 and J is TRBJ1-3; D is possibly TRBD1 (5 bases). The ends were cut back, 5 bases at V and 0 bases at J, with 14 bases in the middle. This CDR3 comprises 16 residues. Looked up from germline, CDR1 is KGHSH and CDR2 is LQKENI. The CDR3 protein is CASSSQQDYSGNTIYF. As DNA, the CDR3 is TGTGCCAGCTCATCACAACAGGACTACTCTGGAAACACCATATATTTT. Together with reference TRBV18 and TRBJ1-3, the CDR3 gives the full variable domain: NAGVMQNPRHLVRRRGQEARLRCSPMKGHSHVYWYRQLPEEGLKFMVYLQKENIIDESGMPKERFSAEFPKEGPSILRIQQVVRGDSAAYFCASSSQQDYSGNTIYFGEGSWLTVV.

This clone has only a few counts. The V and J genes are TRBV7-9 and TRBJ1-1; D is undetermined. Germline loops: CDR1 SEHNR, CDR2 FQNEAQ (reference sequence). V lost 2 bases to trimming and J lost 2 bases, with 6 bases between them. The CDR3 loop spans 13 amino acids. DNA of the CDR3: TGTGCCAGCAGCTTATACTTTAACACTGAAGCTTTCTTT. Protein sequence: CASSLYFNTEAFF.

This clone was detected only a few times. The chain carries TRBV4-1 and TRBJ2-7; D call uncertain. The germline gives CDR1 MGHRA, CDR2 YSYEKL. The CDR3 contains 15 residues. The V end lost 3 bases, the J end lost 0 bases, and 12 bases lay between the germline ends. In DNA, the CDR3 is TGCGCCAGCAGCCACGACCCCACGGGCTCCTACGAGCAGTACTTC. Protein: CASSHDPTGSYEQYF.

The V gene is TRBV12-5, the J gene TRBJ1-5, with D maybe TRBD1 (5 bases). The germline V gene encodes CDR1 LGHNT and CDR2 FRNRAP. V lost 7 bases to trimming and J lost 2 bases, with 9 bases between them. CDR3 length: 13 residues. The CDR3 nucleotides are TGTGCTAGTGCCCAGGGCGGCAATCAGCCCCAGCATTTT. Translating it yields CASAQGGNQPQHF.

V gene TRBV19 combines with J gene TRBJ1-4; 10 bases agree with TRBD1. The CDR3 is 15 amino acids. V gave up 5 bases and J gave up 16 bases; unmatched junction bases: 16. Germline V lookup: CDR1 LNHDA, CDR2 SQIVND (reference sequence). CDR3 loop: CASSGLDRGTQGSFF. CDR3 DNA: TGTGCCAGTAGTGGTTTGGACAGGGGGACTCAAGGATCGTTTTTT.

The rearrangement uses TRBV15 and TRBJ2-3; 9 bases are shared with TRBD2. This CDR3 comprises 16 residues. CDR1 and CDR2 (germline): LNHNV, YYDKDF (reference sequence). V dropped 4 bases and J dropped 4; count of bases not matched to a gene: 9. For the CDR3, the DNA is TGTGCCACCAGCAACGGGCTAGCGGGACTCTCAGATACGCAGTATTTT. Its translation: CATSNGLAGLSDTQYF.

The J gene is TRBJ1-3, the V gene TRBV7-2; unclear D gene. The V gene lost 4 bases and the J gene lost 5 bases, with 6 bases spanning the gap. Germline assignment: CDR1 SGHTA and CDR2 FQGNSA. This CDR3 contains 12 residues. CDR3 protein: CASSYNRNTIYF. In nucleotides, the CDR3 is TGTGCCAGCAGCTATAATCGAAACACCATATATTTT.

This rearrangement joins TRBV19 to TRBJ1-5; no reliable D call. CDR1 is LNHDA, CDR2 SQIVND, per germline (reference sequence). This CDR3 is 14 amino acids long. Trimming pared 6 bases from V and 6 bases from J, leaving 15 bases between. In DNA, the CDR3 is TGTGCCAGTAGCCCCCAAACGGGTTCTCAGCCCCAGCATTTT. Translated, it gives CASSPQTGSQPQHF.

This chain connects TRBV14 to TRBJ1-1; a possible D gene is TRBD1 (6 bases). The germline V gene encodes CDR1 SGHDN and CDR2 FVKESK. V lost 4 bases, J lost 4 bases, and 16 bases lay in between. CDR3 size: 15 residues. The CDR3, as DNA: TGTGCCAGCAGCCCACCACAGGGATCGGTCACTGAAGCTTTCTTT. Amino acids: CASSPPQGSVTEAFF.

The gene calls are TRBV4-3 and TRBJ1-1; 8 bases match TRBD1. The CDR3 runs 16 residues. V gave up 2 bases and J gave up 4 bases; unmatched junction bases: 9. The germline V gene encodes CDR1 LGHNA and CDR2 YSLEER. The CDR3 DNA is TGCGCCAGCAGCCAAATGTCTACAGGGGGTACCACTGAAGCTTTCTTT. Residues: CASSQMSTGGTTEAFF.

This chain uses TRBV7-9 with TRBJ2-1; D uncertain. V lost 2 bases and J 7 bases, leaving 6 bases between the germline ends. The CDR3 consists of 12 residues. CDR1 SEHNR and CDR2 FQNEAQ come from the germline V gene (reference sequence). CDR3 bases: TGTGCCAGCAGCTTATTGAGGAATGAGCAGTTCTTC. Protein: CASSLLRNEQFF.

This sequence joins TRBV18 and TRBJ2-1; 11 bases are shared with TRBD2. Trimming took 0 bases from V and 7 from J; bases not matched to a gene: 8. Germline lookup yields CDR1 KGHSH and CDR2 LQKENI. This CDR3 region has 17 residues. The CDR3, as DNA: TGTGCCAGCTCACCACCGGTCGTGGTAGCGGGAGGGAATGAGCAGTTCTTC. It yields the protein CASSPPVVVAGGNEQFF.

This chain connects TRBV14 to TRBJ2-7, with D possibly being TRBD1 (5 bases). Trimming left V 2 bases short and J 7 bases short, with 12 bases between. Germline CDR1 and CDR2: SGHDN and FVKESK. The CDR3 totals 13 residues. CDR3 protein: CASSQRGFDEQYF. CDR3 bases: TGTGCCAGCAGCCAAAGGGGTTTTGATGAGCAGTACTTC.

The chain is built from TRBV18 and TRBJ1-3; D gene unclear. The CDR3 is 15 amino acids. Germline CDR1 and CDR2: KGHSH and LQKENI. V was cut by 1 base and J by 3 bases, with 10 bases left in between. CDR3 DNA: TGTGCCAGCTCACCACTTGAAGGGAGTGGAAACACCATATATTTT. Its translation is CASSPLEGSGNTIYF.